This TCR beta chain comes out of a study of spatial heterogeneity in lung cancer. As for the study in general: PBMC collected at follow-up were sequenced when available, a median of around 2 years after resection. Beta-chain sequences were consistently detected more often than alpha-chain sequences. The average appearance count of each unique TCR and UMI combination in raw reads was more than eight.

CDR3 length: 14 residues. Germline CDR1 and CDR2: DFQATT and SNEGSKA (reference sequence). The ends lost 0 bases at V and 4 bases at J; junction bases unmatched: 3. TCRdb recomputed calls from the 5' RACE reads with MiXCR, one row per CDR3 protein. Of around 110,000 distinct CDR3 sequences in the sample, roughly an eighth were seen once. This clonotype was counted at least ten times. Its antigen is not known. Study observations and caveats: Ubiquitous, expanded tumor-derived TCRs were more frequently observed in blood at resection than at follow-up.

Indicated time point: blood at routine non-recurrence follow-up after resection. Whole RNA, which was extracted from tumor, nontumor lung tissue or frozen PBMC, was sequenced without any cell sorting. Sequencing used PBMCs, obtained at follow-up. The V gene is TRBV20-1, the J gene TRBJ1-2; 9 bases line up with TRBD1. This clonotype originated in a male donor with early-stage non-small cell lung cancer. CDR3 region: CSARDKTGGYGYTF. In nucleotides, the CDR3 is TGCAGTGCTAGAGACAAGACAGGGGGCTATGGCTACACCTTC.